What follows are 8 T cell receptor beta chains derived from one specimen sequenced in a study of regulatory T cells in long-lasting Graves disease. The TCR beta library used iRepertoire HTBI primers with Arm-PCR amplification of CDR3. TCRdb re-called the multiplex PCR reads with MiXCR, one entry per CDR3 protein. The sample holds roughly 500,000 distinct CDR3 sequences; less than 25% are singletons and the top ten take 13%. Time point: persistent/refractory GD, antithyroid drugs over 5 years with positive TRAb. PBMC RNA served as the TCR library source. The input for sequencing was peripheral blood mononuclear cells (PBMCs), taken when the disease was refractory, from a patient treated with antithyroid drugs. The receptor set was obtained from a female donor with Graves disease.

This clonotype was seen more than once but under ten times. The chain is built from TRBV11-2 and TRBJ2-4; TRBD2 matches at 9 bases. Germline V CDR1 and CDR2: SGHAT, FQNNGV. The J segment lost 3 bases and the V segment lost 4 bases, leaving 13 bases of the junction unmatched. This CDR3 has 18 residues. The chain's CDR3 is CASSSYAGGGWDKNIQYF. The CDR3 DNA is TGTGCCAGCAGCTCCTACGCGGGGGGGGGTTGGGACAAAAACATTCAGTACTTC.

This chain links TRBV20-1 with TRBJ1-1; D uncertain. Trimming cost V 0 bases and J 4 bases, with 3 bases left between them. The germline CDR1 and CDR2 sequences are DFQATT and SNEGSKA (reference sequence). This CDR3 spans 11 amino acids. The DNA for the CDR3 is TGCAGTGCTAGAGATCTCACTGAAGCTTTCTTT. Translation: CSARDLTEAFF.

The CDR3 nucleotides are TGTGCCACCGCTGATCCTACCGGGACACCATCTTTCGGACTCATGAACACTGAAGCTTTCTTT. Its protein is CATADPTGTPSFGLMNTEAFF. The J gene is TRBJ1-1, the V gene TRBV7-9; D perhaps matches TRBD1 (6 bases). Trimming removed 10 bases at V and 0 bases at J, with 36 bases between. This CDR3 is 21 amino acids long. Germline values: CDR1 SEHNR, CDR2 FQNEAQ (reference sequence).

This clonotype was seen at least ten times. The J gene is TRBJ1-2, the V gene TRBV28; 10 bases map to TRBD1. The V segment lost 4 bases and the J segment 7 bases; nucleotides outside the gene matches: 12. The germline V gene has CDR1 MDHEN and CDR2 SYDVKM. The CDR3 runs 16 residues. The chain's CDR3 is CASSSLGTGVFFGYTF. The DNA of the CDR3 is TGTGCCAGCAGTTCCCTAGGGACAGGGGTCTTCTTTGGCTACACCTTC.

This clonotype showed up just a few times. Being one base from a much bigger clone, this may be a read error. V usage is TRBV2 and J usage is TRBJ1-2, with TRBD1 identical over 9 bases. Losses at the gene ends were 6 bases for V and 12 bases for J; bases not matched to a gene: 14. CDR3 length: 14 amino acids. Germline V gives CDR1 SNHLY, CDR2 FYNNEI. As DNA, the CDR3 is TGTGCCAGCAGAGGGGGGACAGGGTCTTCCGGCCACACCTTC. This gives the protein CASRGGTGSSGHTF.

This clonotype was detected many times. This rearrangement joins TRBV28 to TRBJ1-6; D is unclear. The length of the CDR3 is 13 residues. Germline assignment: CDR1 MDHEN and CDR2 SYDVKM. Deletions cut 1 base from V and 9 bases from J, with 7 bases between. CDR3 DNA: TGTGCCAGCAGTTTATTGGCCTCTTCACCCCTCCACTTT. This codes for CASSLLASSPLHF. Drawing the rest from reference TRBV28 and TRBJ1-6, the complete variable domain is DVKVTQSSRYLVKRTGEKVFLECVQDMDHENMFWYRQDPGLGLRLIYFSYDVKMKEKGDIPEGYSVSREKKERFSLILESASTNQTSMYLCASSLLASSPLHFGNGTRLTVT.

This clonotype was picked up many times. The gene calls are TRBV15 and TRBJ2-2; 8 bases align to TRBD2. V trimming: 5 bases; J trimming: 7 bases; junction bases outside the gene matches: 6. CDR1 is LNHNV, CDR2 YYDKDF, per germline (reference sequence). CDR3 length: 14 residues. The CDR3 bases are TGTGCCACCAGCTACGGGAGGGAGAACGGGGAGCTGTTTTTT. Translation gives CATSYGRENGELFF.

This clonotype was recorded a few times. The chain combines TRBV7-2 with TRBJ2-7; D unclear. The CDR3 totals 16 residues. Germline lookup yields CDR1 SGHTA and CDR2 FQGNSA. V was clipped by 1 base and J by 5 bases, with 18 bases between them. The CDR3 DNA is TGTGCCAGCAGCTTAGGGTGGACGGCCGATGGGGACGAGCAGTACTTC. Encoded protein: CASSLGWTADGDEQYF.